The next 6 T cell receptor beta chains were all read from a single sample in a study of a mutant IDH1 vaccine in newly diagnosed glioma. No antigen has been assigned to these receptors. Generated by immunoSEQ multiplex PCR, the TCRdb table keeps only in-frame clones and is missing some. Of about 26,000 clones in the sample, around four fifths were seen once. Indicated time point: week 5, during vaccination. Each vaccine dose was 300 ug of mutant IDH1 20-mer peptide, with topical imiquimod. Sample: PBMCs, taken from a glioma patient whose treatment included an IDH1 peptide vaccine. Source of these receptors: a man aged 35 to 55 with glioma. Some clones in this sample may be carry-over from other donors' samples.

Written as DNA, the CDR3 is TGTGCCAGCAGCGGGACAGGGGGCGCCGGAGTCTATGGCTACACCTTC. This translates into CASSGTGGAGVYGYTF. The J gene is TRBJ1-2, the V gene TRBV5-6; TRBD1 aligns across 12 bases. Trimming took 4 bases from V and 4 from J; bases not matched to a gene: 8. The length of the CDR3 is 16 residues. Germline V lookup: CDR1 SGHDT, CDR2 YYEEEE.

The chain combines TRBV30 with TRBJ2-1; 14 bases are a match to TRBD2. This CDR3 region has 15 residues. Germline V lookup: CDR1 GTSNPN, CDR2 SVGIG (reference sequence). V was pared by 8 bases and J by 1 base, with 4 bases of the junction left unmatched. CDR3 residues: CARTSGGSSYNEQFF. CDR3 sequence (DNA): TGTGCCAGGACTAGCGGGGGGTCATCCTACAATGAGCAGTTCTTC.

J is TRBJ1-1 and V is TRBV6-5; D remains unclear. V lost 7 bases and J lost 7, with 10 bases in between. CDR3 length equals 11 residues. The germline gives CDR1 MNHEY, CDR2 SVGAGI. The CDR3 DNA reads TGTGCCAGCATAGGACCGGATGAAGCTTTCTTT. Translating it yields CASIGPDEAFF.

The CDR3 spells CASSLSSGVQETQYF. The DNA for the CDR3 is TGTGCCAGCAGCTTATCTAGCGGGGTGCAAGAGACCCAGTACTTC. V usage is TRBV7-8 and J usage is TRBJ2-5; 9 nucleotides align to TRBD2. The CDR3 extends over 15 amino acids. The germline gives CDR1 SGHVS, CDR2 FQNEAQ. Trimming at V came to 2 bases and at J to 2 bases, leaving 3 bases not matched to a gene.

The chain employs TRBV9 and TRBJ2-6; no clear D. Germline CDR1 reads SGDLS; CDR2 reads YYNGEE. V shed 5 bases and J shed 1 base, with 7 bases lying between them. CDR3 length equals 14 residues. CDR3 nucleotide sequence: TGTGCCAGCAGATCTGGGTCTGGGGCCAACGTCCTGACTTTC. Translating it yields CASRSGSGANVLTF.

The genes are TRBV29-1 and TRBJ1-5, with D possibly being TRBD1 (6 bases). V lost 6 bases and J 9 bases, leaving 18 bases between the germline ends. Germline V gives CDR1 SQVTM, CDR2 ANQGSEA. The CDR3 covers 13 residues. As DNA, the CDR3 is TGCAGCGTGGCTCGGGCAGGGGATGTGCCCCAGCATTTT. Its translation is CSVARAGDVPQHF.